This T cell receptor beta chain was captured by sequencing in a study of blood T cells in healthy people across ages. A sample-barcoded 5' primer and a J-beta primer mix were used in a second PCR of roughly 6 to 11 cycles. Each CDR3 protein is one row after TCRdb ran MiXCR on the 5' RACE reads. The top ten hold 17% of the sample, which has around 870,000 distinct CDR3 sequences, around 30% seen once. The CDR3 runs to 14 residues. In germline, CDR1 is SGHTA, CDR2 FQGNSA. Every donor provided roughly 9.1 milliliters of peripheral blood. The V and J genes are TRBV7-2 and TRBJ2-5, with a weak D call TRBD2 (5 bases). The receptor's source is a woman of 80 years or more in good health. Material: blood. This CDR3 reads CASAADYNEQEQYF. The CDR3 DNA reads TGTGCAAGTGCGGCAGACTACAATGAGCAGGAGCAGTACTTC.